Listed below are T cell receptor beta chains from one sample, sequenced in a study of beta chain features in type 1 diabetes. The method was immunoSEQ multiplex PCR; TCRdb's version includes in-frame clones alone and lacks a portion of them. The sample shows under 550,000 clones, 10% to 12% of them seen only once. The sample consisted of naive CD4+ T cells from blood. All receptors come from a young woman in good health. Each CDR3 is given with its conserved first and last residue. The order of the fields is J gene, V gene, clone size, D gene, CDR3 protein, CDR3 DNA. A D gene is named only where the DNA matches it firmly. Only some rows state a clone size, as once, few, many or a class for expanded clones.

TRBJ2-7 TRBV7-9 few NA CASSRPLSSYEQYF TGTGCCAGCAGCCGGCCTCTTAGCTCCTACGAGCAGTACTTC
TRBJ2-7 TRBV5-4 few TRBD2 CASSSREDMGEQYF TGTGCCAGCAGCTCCCGGGAGGACATGGGGGAGCAGTACTTC
TRBJ1-1 TRBV15 few TRBD1 CATSIQGRAFF TGTGCCACCAGCATACAGGGGAGGGCTTTCTTT
TRBJ2-3 TRBV28 NA TRBD2 CASILAGGHTDTQYF TGTGCCAGCATCCTAGCGGGGGGGCACACAGATACGCAGTATTTT
TRBJ1-1 TRBV7-8 NA TRBD1 CASSFEGQGMNTEAFF TGTGCCAGCAGCTTCGAGGGACAGGGGATGAACACTGAAGCTTTCTTT
TRBJ2-7 TRBV7-2 few NA CASSLSASPSGEQYF TGTGCCAGCAGCTTAAGTGCCAGCCCTAGTGGCGAGCAGTACTTC
TRBJ2-7 TRBV6-6 few TRBD2 CASSYPSGNRDEQYF TGTGCCAGCAGTTACCCTAGCGGGAATCGGGACGAGCAGTACTTC
TRBJ1-5 TRBV6-1 once NA CASSELSGEQPQHF TGTGCCAGCAGTGAGTTATCAGGGGAACAGCCCCAGCATTTT
TRBJ2-1 TRBV20-1 few NA CSASEYNEQFF TGCAGTGCTAGCGAGTACAATGAGCAGTTCTTC
TRBJ2-1 TRBV2 NA TRBD1 CASSPTGSGYNEQFF TGTGCCAGCAGCCCGACAGGGTCTGGGTACAATGAGCAGTTCTTC
TRBJ2-6 TRBV11-2 few NA CASSQQWAGANVLTF TGTGCCAGCAGCCAACAATGGGCTGGGGCCAACGTCCTGACTTTC
TRBJ1-2 TRBV6-4 NA NA CASRKTGSWRGYTF TGTGCCAGCAGGAAAACAGGGTCTTGGCGTGGCTACACCTTC
TRBJ2-2 TRBV7-2 few NA CASSLLGRSGELFF TGTGCCAGCAGCTTACTCGGGAGATCCGGGGAGCTGTTTTTT
TRBJ1-6 TRBV10-3 few NA CAIRSREGNSPLHF TGTGCCATCAGGAGCAGGGAGGGCAATTCACCCCTCCACTTT
TRBJ1-2 TRBV29-1 few TRBD1 CSVESFGTGAADGYTF TGCAGCGTTGAATCTTTCGGGACAGGGGCCGCGGATGGCTACACCTTC
TRBJ1-2 TRBV5-1 few TRBD1 CASSRGTAQYGYTF TGCGCCAGCAGCCGAGGGACAGCTCAATATGGCTACACCTTC
TRBJ2-3 TRBV29-1 NA TRBD1 CSVSGQITDTQYF TGCAGCGTTTCGGGACAGATCACAGATACGCAGTATTTT
TRBJ2-2 TRBV9 few NA CASTPAGIANTGELFF TGTGCCAGCACTCCCGCAGGGATAGCGAACACCGGGGAGCTGTTTTTT
TRBJ2-3 TRBV7-3 NA NA CASSPASYGVDTQYF TGTGCCAGCAGCCCAGCGTCCTACGGAGTAGATACGCAGTATTTT
TRBJ1-5 TRBV25-1 few NA CASSETGKKQPQHF TGTGCCAGCAGTGAAACAGGGAAGAAACAGCCCCAGCATTTT
TRBJ2-7 TRBV9 NA NA CASSVGVSPYEQYF TGTGCCAGCAGCGTAGGGGTCAGCCCCTACGAGCAGTACTTC
TRBJ2-2 TRBV5-1 few NA CASSPTANTGELFF TGCGCCAGCAGTCCGACAGCGAACACCGGGGAGCTGTTTTTT
TRBJ2-2 TRBV30 NA TRBD1 CAWTSVGQGNTGELFF TGTGCCTGGACCTCTGTAGGACAGGGTAACACCGGGGAGCTGTTTTTT
TRBJ2-1 TRBV19 few NA CASSPRGYNEQFF TGTGCCAGTAGTCCCCGGGGTTACAATGAGCAGTTCTTC
TRBJ1-5 TRBV2 NA TRBD1 CASSSGQGHQPQHF TGTGCCAGCAGTTCGGGACAGGGGCATCAGCCCCAGCATTTT
TRBJ2-7 TRBV6-6 few TRBD2 CASSYSASGRYEQYF TGTGCCAGCAGTTACTCGGCTAGCGGGAGGTACGAGCAGTACTTC
TRBJ2-2 TRBV4-3 few NA CASSQDGLYRNTGELFF TGCGCCAGCAGCCAAGATGGGTTGTACCGGAACACCGGGGAGCTGTTTTTT
TRBJ1-2 TRBV6-5 once TRBD1 CASSPTGMDGYTF TGTGCCAGCAGCCCGACAGGGATGGATGGCTACACCTTC
TRBJ2-1 TRBV9 few TRBD2 CASSVPPGTTYNEQFF TGTGCCAGCAGCGTCCCCCCCGGGACTACTTACAATGAGCAGTTCTTC